This TCR beta chain was profiled in a study of blood T cell repertoires in COVID-19 (dated by TCRdb to about 2020). The study in broad terms: Collaborator samples came from the United States, Italy and Spain and covered acute and convalescent phases of COVID-19. The prospective study material was composed of cDNA or gDNA derived from T cells, B-cell-depleted T cells, or PBMCs. Deeply sampled blood TCRbeta repertoires from subjects exposed to, actively infected with, or recovered from COVID-19 were included in the dataset. The repertoires were made available in a free public database intended to serve as a resource for research on the immune response to SARS-CoV-2. Samples were obtained from the ongoing ImmuneRACE study (first 160 participants) and from about 1,300 subjects provided by 6 global collaborators. Nearly every sample came with metadata listing a de-identified subject ID, COVID-19 status, age in years and sex. Where available, HLA class I and class II types were obtained from metadata supplied by the sample provider rather than from assay-based typing.

Notes on this clone: Its binding antigen is unknown. Per-base qualities were not stored, and no clone one base away is much larger.

CDR1 and CDR2, per the germline V gene, are ENHRY and SYGVKD. The CDR3 numbers 13 residues from cysteine through phenylalanine. The read is trimmed to its CDR3 DNA, 39 bases read in frame from base 1. At the junction V is shortened by 0 bases and J by 3 bases, with 5 bases in between. The collaborating institutions used their own protocols to collect whole blood in K2EDTA tubes. For TCRbeta analysis, collaborator samples were shipped as frozen whole blood, as isolated PBMCs, or as DNA extracted from either sample type. Summary of the overall study and its limitations: The quantity of clinical and demographic metadata differed by source and by participant and was supplied without curation.

TCRbeta CDR3 regions were amplified from genomic DNA by means of the immunoSEQ Assay, a bias-controlled multiplex PCR. On the study's bioinformatics: Within the assay, amplification of reference gene primers was used to estimate how many nucleated cells each sample contained. To quantify the absolute abundance of each unique TCRbeta CDR3 rearrangement, sequence reads were collapsed and filtered. For each sample, productive Simpson clonality was calculated as the square root of Simpson's diversity index across productive rearrangements. Here the immuneACCESS table is served through TCRdb, limited to in-frame sequences with V and J called. Missing clones are a known gap in these copies; in checked studies unresolved V genes cover under half, and the rest lacks a known reason. V and J calls and clone size are copied from that table; D and trimming were computed from the DNA. This sample has about 210,000 clones in its table, and approximately 82% of those were observed once. Jointly, the top ten make up roughly 7.6% of the sample.

The clonotype was recovered from a woman between 45 and 65 years old with acute or convalescent COVID-19. This sequence uses TRBV10-3 and TRBJ1-2; too little of a D gene remains to name it. Sequenced material: peripheral blood. Here the CDR3 is given as CAISESGDYGYTF. The sequenced DNA is TGTGCCATCAGTGAGTCGGGAGACTATGGCTACACCTTC.